The 9 T cell receptor beta chains given below trace back to one sample, sequenced in a study of cytomegalovirus exposure and HLA in healthy donors. Both 60 Vbeta primers and 13 Jbeta primers went into the PCR. Only in-frame clones appear in the TCRdb table, and some are missing; sequencing was by immunoSEQ multiplex PCR. The repertoire includes roughly 100,000 clones, roughly three fifths of them detected once, and approximately 4.3% sits in the top ten. Sequenced material: PBMCs. The receptors were gathered from a human donor in good health.

V is TRBV4-2 and J is TRBJ1-3, with D unclear. The V end lost 4 bases, the J end lost 0 bases, and 7 bases lay between the germline ends. This CDR3 spans 14 amino acids. The germline V gene has CDR1 LGHNA and CDR2 YNFKEQ. The CDR3 spells CASSPRNSGNTIYF. The CDR3 DNA reads TGTGCCAGCAGCCCGAGGAACTCTGGAAACACCATATATTTT.

The rearrangement links TRBV5-1 to TRBJ1-5; D remains unclear. The CDR3 covers 15 residues. Germline V gene data show CDR1 as SGHRS and CDR2 as YFSETQ. V lost 2 bases to trimming and J lost 1 base, with 10 bases between them. As DNA, the CDR3 is TGCGCCAGCAGCTTAGAAGGGAGGAGCAATCAGCCCCAGCATTTT. Translating gives CASSLEGRSNQPQHF.

The chain employs TRBV19 and TRBJ1-1; D unclear. Germline-derived CDR1 and CDR2 are LNHDA and SQIVND (reference sequence). The CDR3 has 14 amino acids. V gave up 8 bases and J gave up 0 bases, with 13 bases separating them. The CDR3, as DNA: TGTGCCAGTTCCAGAGCGGGATTGAACACTGAAGCTTTCTTT. Translated, it gives CASSRAGLNTEAFF.

The chain employs TRBV30 and TRBJ2-5, with a possible D match to TRBD1 (8 bases). CDR3 length: 16 amino acids. Per the germline V gene, CDR1 is GTSNPN and CDR2 is SVGIG (reference sequence). V gave up 2 bases and J gave up 11 bases, with 27 bases separating them. The CDR3: CAWSIHTGGVLREQYF. The CDR3 nucleotides read TGTGCCTGGAGTATCCACACAGGGGGAGTTTTGCGGGAGCAGTACTTC. The entire variable domain, with the rest obtained from reference TRBV30 and TRBJ2-5, is as follows: SQTIHQWPATLVQPVGSPLSLECTVEGTSNPNLYWYRQAAGRGLQLLFYSVGIGQISSEVPQNLSASRPQDRQFILSSKKLLLSDSGFYLCAWSIHTGGVLREQYFGPGTRLLVL.

The rearrangement uses TRBV21-1 and TRBJ2-7; the table's TRBD1 call for D was not verified on the DNA. TRBV21-1 counts as a pseudogene. The CDR3 consists of 16 residues. In DNA, the CDR3 is TGTGCCAGCAGCTACCGACAGGGTCCGGTAGTACACGAGCAGTACTTC. Its translation is CASSYRQGPVVHEQYF.

The chain links TRBV27 to TRBJ2-7, with D possibly TRBD2 on 6 matching bases. The germline V and J ends were trimmed by 0 bases and 2 bases, with 8 bases remaining between them. The CDR3 spans 14 residues. Germline V gene lookup returns CDR1 MNHEY and CDR2 SMNVEV (reference sequence). The CDR3 DNA follows: TGTGCCAGCAGTTTATCGACGGGGGCCTACGAGCAGTACTTC. Its translation is CASSLSTGAYEQYF.

V is TRBV6-1 and J is TRBJ2-2, with TRBD2 identical over 14 bases. V shed 4 bases and J 6 bases; nucleotides not matched to a gene: 1. CDR3 size: 15 residues. The V gene's germline CDR1 is MNHNS and CDR2 SASEGT. This chain's CDR3 is CASSGLAGGPGELFF. CDR3 DNA: TGTGCCAGCAGTGGACTAGCGGGAGGGCCCGGGGAGCTGTTTTTT.

The chain recombines TRBV28 with TRBJ2-1; D possibly corresponds to TRBD2 (5 bases). CDR3 length: 17 residues. Germline lookup yields CDR1 MDHEN and CDR2 SYDVKM. Trimming took off 6 bases at V and 8 bases at J, with 26 bases between the two ends. The CDR3 region has the DNA TGTGCCAGCAGCCCCAGATCCGTGCGCGGGTCCGGCGATGAGCAGTTCTTC. Amino acid sequence: CASSPRSVRGSGDEQFF.

The chain links TRBV6-5 to TRBJ1-2; tentative D call: TRBD1 (6 bases). CDR1 and CDR2 from the germline V gene are MNHEY and SVGAGI. The CDR3 totals 16 residues. The V end lost 2 bases, the J end lost 0 bases, and 13 bases lay between the germline ends. The CDR3 is CASSYRSTGANYGYTF. Written as DNA, the CDR3 is TGTGCCAGCAGTTACCGTTCGACAGGAGCTAACTATGGCTACACCTTC.